The 22 T cell receptor beta chains given below trace back to one sample, sequenced in a study of T-cell reconstitution after alpha-beta-depleted transplantation in children. Preparation of the TCRbeta library involved a method that used unique molecular identifiers. Each CDR3 protein is one row after TCRdb ran MiXCR on the PCR reads. The profile shows about 300,000 distinct CDR3 sequences, around 10% of them singletons. The sample was PBMCs, taken before TCRalphabeta/CD19-depleted stem cell transplant. These receptors were collected from a boy less than two years old with acute myeloid leukemia, due to receive a stem cell transplant.

Ten or more counts support this clonotype. V and J are TRBV7-2 and TRBJ1-1, with a tentative D call TRBD1 (6 bases). This CDR3 has 16 residues. V was shortened by 2 bases and J by 1 base, with 14 bases between the two germline ends. Germline CDR1 reads SGHTA; CDR2 reads FQGNSA. CDR3 sequence (DNA): TGTGCCAGCAGCTTAAGTTCAGGGGCAGCGAACACTGAAGCTTTCTTT. Protein sequence: CASSLSSGAANTEAFF.

This clonotype was observed at least ten times. The chain recombines TRBV20-1 with TRBJ2-7; possible D gene TRBD2, 6 bases. Germline loops: CDR1 DFQATT, CDR2 SNEGSKA (reference sequence). Trimming stripped 0 bases from V and 2 bases from J, with 11 bases between. The CDR3 totals 14 residues. The CDR3 nucleotides are TGCAGTGCTAGAGAGGGGGGTGGACCCTACGAGCAGTACTTC. This sequence encodes CSAREGGGPYEQYF.

The V and J genes are TRBV6-2 or TRBV6-3 and TRBJ2-7; the match to TRBD2 covers 10 bases. The CDR3 extends over 15 amino acids. With 5 bases clipped from V and 4 bases from J, the junction kept 8 bases outside the gene matches. Germline lookup yields CDR1 MNHEY and CDR2 SVGEGT. CDR3 loop: CASSHLAGAGYEQYF. CDR3 nucleotides: TGTGCCAGCAGTCACCTAGCGGGAGCTGGTTACGAGCAGTACTTC.

This clonotype was seen repeatedly, ten times or more. The chain is built from TRBV5-1 and TRBJ2-3, with 11 bases that match TRBD1. V was clipped by 4 bases and J by 1 base; unmatched bases: 2. Germline V gene lookup returns CDR1 SGHRS and CDR2 YFSETQ. CDR3 length: 15 residues. The CDR3 here is CASSPGQGGTDTQYF. CDR3 nucleotides: TGCGCCAGCAGCCCGGGACAGGGGGGCACAGATACGCAGTATTTT.

This clonotype has ten or more counts. J is TRBJ2-1 and V is TRBV9; 9 bases map to TRBD1. The trim removed 4 bases at V and 4 bases at J, leaving 6 bases unmatched. CDR3 length: 15 amino acids. Per germline, CDR1 SGDLS and CDR2 YYNGEE. The CDR3 region is CASSLTGGLYNEQFF. Written as DNA, the CDR3 is TGTGCCAGCAGCCTTACAGGGGGCCTATACAATGAGCAGTTCTTC.

The chain employs TRBV7-2 and TRBJ2-1; 9 positions match TRBD2. Trimming at V came to 1 base and at J to 8 bases, leaving 9 bases not matched to a gene. CDR1 and CDR2 (germline): SGHTA, FQGNSA. The CDR3 has 16 residues. The CDR3 DNA sequence: TGTGCCAGCAGCTTAGGTGGTTACGGGACTAGCTATGAGCAGTTCTTC. Translation: CASSLGGYGTSYEQFF.

In this sample, this clonotype turned up a few times. The gene calls are TRBV20-1 and TRBJ2-2; D is unresolved. CDR1 is DFQATT, CDR2 SNEGSKA, per germline (reference sequence). The CDR3 contains 19 residues. V lost 0 bases and J 5 bases, leaving 25 bases between the germline ends. The chain's CDR3 is CSARDRFPNPLAETGELFF. Here the CDR3 DNA reads TGCAGTGCTAGAGATCGGTTTCCAAACCCTCTTGCGGAGACCGGGGAGCTGTTTTTT.

With regard to this clonotype: A much larger clone is a single base away; this may be a read error. This chain uses TRBV28 with TRBJ2-7; no definite D call. Trimming took 8 bases from V and 5 from J, leaving 16 bases between them. The CDR3 length is 13 residues. Per the germline V gene, CDR1 is MDHEN and CDR2 is SYDVKM. This CDR3 is CASLVPVSNEQYF. DNA for the CDR3: TGTGCCAGCCTTGTGCCAGTGTCCAACGAGCAGTACTTC.

This clonotype was detected a few times. The CDR3 loop reads CASSLSGTVDVLTF. The CDR3 DNA sequence: TGTGCCAGCAGCTTATCGGGGACAGTGGACGTCCTGACTTTC. J is TRBJ2-6 and V is TRBV5-5, with TRBD1 identical over 7 bases. The CDR3 has 14 residues. The germline V gene encodes CDR1 SGHKS and CDR2 YYEKEE (reference sequence). Trimming cost V 2 bases and J 11 bases; bases outside gene matches: 7. The complete variable domain, with remaining parts taken from reference TRBV5-5 and TRBJ2-6, reads DAGVTQSPTHLIKTRGQQVTLRCSPISGHKSVSWYQQVLGQGPQFIFQYYEKEERGRGNFPDRFSARQFPNYSSELNVNALLLGDSALYLCASSLSGTVDVLTFGAGSRLTVL.

The chain combines TRBV7-9 with TRBJ2-7, with a possible D match to TRBD1 (5 bases). The CDR3 is made up of 13 amino acids. V gave up 7 bases and J gave up 3 bases, with 13 bases separating them. Germline V gene data show CDR1 as SEHNR and CDR2 as FQNEAQ (reference sequence). CDR3 sequence (DNA): TGTGCCAGCAATGGGGCTCTAGTCTACGAGCAGTACTTC. Its translation is CASNGALVYEQYF.

The chain recombines TRBV18 with TRBJ2-1, with a weak D call TRBD1 (6 bases). The CDR3 consists of 13 residues. CDR1 and CDR2 (germline): KGHSH, LQKENI. V gave up 2 bases and J gave up 7 bases, with 9 bases separating them. CDR3 DNA sequence: TGTGCCAGCTCACCAACAGGGCGGAATGAGCAGTTCTTC. This encodes CASSPTGRNEQFF.

This clonotype was detected a few times. The CDR3 protein is CASSKGFRRPSNQPQHF. The CDR3 DNA is TGTGCCAGCAGCAAAGGTTTTCGTAGGCCTAGCAATCAGCCCCAGCATTTT. This chain uses TRBV21-1 with TRBJ1-5. TRBV21-1 is a pseudogene locus. CDR3 size: 17 residues.

This clonotype occurred many times. This chain uses TRBV5-1 with TRBJ2-3, with a weak D call TRBD2 (6 bases). Trimming took 4 bases from V and 2 from J, leaving 14 bases between them. Per germline, CDR1 SGHRS and CDR2 YFSETQ. CDR3 length: 15 amino acids. This CDR3 reads CASSTPGLNTDTQYF. The CDR3 DNA is TGCGCCAGCAGCACGCCGGGACTGAACACAGATACGCAGTATTTT.

This clonotype was detected many times. The chain uses TRBV27 and TRBJ2-3, with no clear D. The CDR3 extends over 13 amino acids. Germline-derived CDR1 and CDR2 are MNHEY and SMNVEV (reference sequence). Trimming shortened V by 6 bases and J by 4 bases, and 11 bases separated the two germline ends. The CDR3 region has the DNA TGTGCCAGCAGACCTTTAGTTGCAGATACGCAGTATTTT. Its protein product is CASRPLVADTQYF.

This clonotype appeared many times. This chain joins TRBV7-3 and TRBJ2-1; TRBD1 might be the D (6 bases). Per the germline V gene, CDR1 is SGHTA and CDR2 is FQGTGA. The CDR3 loop spans 12 amino acids. Trimming stripped 5 bases from V and 11 bases from J, with 13 bases between. This CDR3 is CASSADRDKQFF. The CDR3 DNA follows: TGTGCCAGCAGCGCCGATCGGGACAAGCAGTTCTTC.

A remark on this clonotype: A much larger clone is a single base away; this may be a read error. V and J are TRBV10-3 and TRBJ1-2, with D unresolved. The germline CDR1 and CDR2 sequences are ENHRY and SYGVKD. CDR3 length equals 11 residues. DNA for the CDR3: TGTGCCATCAGTGAGTCCTATGGCTTCACCTTC. The encoded protein is CAISESYGFTF.

In its sample, this clonotype was seen many times. The chain links TRBV28 to TRBJ2-3; tentative D call: TRBD1 (6 bases). CDR3 length: 15 amino acids. Per germline, CDR1 MDHEN and CDR2 SYDVKM. Trimming took off 6 bases at V and 0 bases at J, with 13 bases between the two ends. CDR3 in DNA: TGTGCCAGCAGCCACAGGGTTACTAGCACAGATACGCAGTATTTT. Translation: CASSHRVTSTDTQYF.

This clonotype has ten or more counts. The chain couples TRBV5-1 to TRBJ2-3, with TRBD1 as a possible D gene (5 bases). CDR3 size: 12 residues. V was pared by 0 bases and J by 12 bases, with 11 bases between. Looked up from germline, CDR1 is SGHRS and CDR2 is YFSETQ. The CDR3 DNA is TGCGCCAGCAGCTTGGATACAGGCACTCAGTATTTT. This sequence encodes CASSLDTGTQYF.

This clonotype was detected a few times. The rearrangement links TRBV19 to TRBJ1-2; no firm D call. Per germline, CDR1 LNHDA and CDR2 SQIVND (reference sequence). Trimming shortened V by 3 bases and J by 8 bases, and 13 bases separated the two germline ends. The CDR3 extends over 13 amino acids. The CDR3 sequence: CASSIPGRGGYTF. The CDR3 DNA reads as TGTGCCAGTAGTATCCCGGGAAGAGGAGGCTACACCTTC. Looking up the rest from reference TRBV19 and TRBJ1-2 gives the full variable domain: DGGITQSPKYLFRKEGQNVTLSCEQNLNHDAMYWYRQDPGQGLRLIYYSQIVNDFQKGDIAEGYSVSREKKESFPLTVTSAQKNPTAFYLCASSIPGRGGYTFGSGTRLTVV.

About this clonotype itself: This may come from a read error, since a much larger clone is one base off. The CDR3, as DNA: TGTGCCAGCAGCGTAGATAGCGGCAGTTTCTATGAGCAGTTCTTC. Its protein is CASSVDSGSFYEQFF. The chain is built from TRBV9 and TRBJ2-1, with D maybe TRBD2 (6 bases). Germline V gene lookup returns CDR1 SGDLS and CDR2 YYNGEE. This CDR3 is 15 amino acids long. Trimming shortened V by 0 bases and J by 8 bases, and 15 bases separated the two germline ends.

Only a few counts were recorded for this clonotype. The chain is built from TRBV29-1 and TRBJ2-4, with TRBD2 matching 7 bases. The CDR3 totals 14 residues. In germline, CDR1 is SQVTM, CDR2 ANQGSEA. J was trimmed by 2 bases and V by 6 bases; bases with no gene match: 7. CDR3 nucleotides: TGCAGCGTGGGGCCTAGCGGTTCCAAAAACATTCAGTACTTC. Translated, it gives CSVGPSGSKNIQYF.

This clonotype has ten or more counts. The chain is built from TRBV20-1 and TRBJ1-2; TRBD1 might be the D (5 bases). Trimming pared 2 bases from V and 2 bases from J, leaving 12 bases between. The germline V gene encodes CDR1 DFQATT and CDR2 SNEGSKA (reference sequence). This CDR3 spans 14 amino acids. The CDR3 region is CSARHSRANYGYTF. CDR3 DNA: TGCAGTGCTAGACATAGCAGGGCGAACTATGGCTACACCTTC.